The clone carrying this T cell receptor (beta chain) was seen ten or more times. This sample is drawn from a study of T cells in Graves' hyperthyroidism and ophthalmopathy. The ends lost 6 bases at V and 8 bases at J; junction bases unmatched: 9. Germline loops: CDR1 MNHEY, CDR2 SMNVEV (reference sequence). This CDR3 is built from 14 residues. Authors of the study amplified TCR beta CDR3 regions from RNA transcripts. The primer set for the first-round RT-PCR of the TCR CDR3 was HTBI. Each CDR3 protein is one row after TCRdb ran MiXCR on the multiplex PCR reads. The repertoire has fewer than 350,000 distinct CDR3 sequences, around 13% of them found once; the top ten carry 7.9%.

The sequence was collected from a woman in her thirties or forties with Graves' hyperthyroidism. The sequencing input was blood. The V gene is TRBV27, the J gene TRBJ1-4; 7 positions agree with TRBD1. The CDR3 is CASSYDRDGEKLFF. As DNA, the CDR3 is TGTGCCAGCAGCTACGACAGGGACGGAGAAAAACTGTTTTTT.